The source of this TCR beta chain is a study of cytomegalovirus exposure and HLA in healthy donors. Study outcomes and limitations: Per a later analysis, HLA-associated TCR beta chains showed more clonal expansion than other, equally common TCR beta chains. It was reported in a later analysis that an Asian-associated ancestry cluster showed fewer N-insertions than the approximately 670-donor mean. The study labeled about 160 TCR beta chains cytomegalovirus-associated.

In the case of this clone: Its matching antigen is unknown.

CDR3 length equals 12 residues. Both 60 Vbeta primers and 13 Jbeta primers went into the PCR. Method: immunoSEQ multiplex PCR; TCRdb's copy keeps in-frame clones and lacks some. Here the sample spans roughly 150,000 clones, roughly 80% being singletons. This TCR derives from a girl aged 5-17 years in good health and CMV-seropositive. The sample taken for sequencing was PBMCs. This chain links TRBV21-1 with TRBJ1-1; the table's D call TRBD1 went unverified against the DNA. TRBV21-1 is described as a pseudogene. CDR3 residues: CASSKEAGEAFF. CDR3 DNA sequence: TGTGCCAGCAGCAAAGAGGCAGGGGAAGCTTTCTTT.